This is a list of T cell receptor beta chains from one sample in a study of CD8 T cells in Susac syndrome. TCRdb processed the immunoSEQ multiplex PCR reads anew with MiXCR; each CDR3 protein has one entry. The sample has around 150,000 distinct CDR3 sequences; 94% are singletons. The specimen was CD8+ T cells from PBMCs. These receptors all stem from a human donor in good health. The CDR3 runs from the conserved cysteine through the conserved F or W.

v_call: TRBV20-1; j_call: TRBJ1-1; cdr3_aa: CSARDVQVNTEAFF
v_call: TRBV19; j_call: TRBJ2-1; cdr3_aa: CASSIGLAQANEQFF
v_call: TRBV9; j_call: TRBJ2-7; cdr3_aa: CASSRGLAGAYEQYF
v_call: TRBV29-1; j_call: TRBJ2-2; cdr3_aa: CSVEDGDRDTGELFF
v_call: TRBV20-1; j_call: TRBJ1-4; cdr3_aa: CSAGTGNNEKLFF
v_call: TRBV9; j_call: TRBJ1-5; cdr3_aa: CASSATGQGQPQHF
v_call: TRBV9; j_call: TRBJ2-7; cdr3_aa: CASSVGSVYEQYF
v_call: TRBV29-1; j_call: TRBJ2-3; cdr3_aa: CSVVAGALEVMPDTQYF
v_call: TRBV28; j_call: TRBJ2-7; cdr3_aa: CASSLGTGITYEQYF
v_call: TRBV20-1; j_call: TRBJ2-1; cdr3_aa: CSASWGQYNEQFF
v_call: TRBV3-1; j_call: TRBJ2-1; cdr3_aa: CASSVPGQGGNEQFF
v_call: TRBV27; j_call: TRBJ2-3; cdr3_aa: CASSLWGPDTQYF
v_call: TRBV6-5; j_call: TRBJ2-7; cdr3_aa: CASSPGGAGYEQYF
v_call: TRBV24-1; j_call: TRBJ2-1; cdr3_aa: CATTQSGNEQFF
v_call: TRBV20-1; j_call: TRBJ2-3; cdr3_aa: CSARETLSGLAVDTQYF
v_call: TRBV3-1; j_call: TRBJ2-1; cdr3_aa: CASSQDRWLANEQFF
v_call: TRBV27; j_call: TRBJ2-2; cdr3_aa: CASSFRGPGELFF
v_call: TRBV20-1; j_call: TRBJ2-4; cdr3_aa: CSVTTGNIQYF
v_call: TRBV7-2; j_call: TRBJ1-1; cdr3_aa: CASSSSAPGGTEAFF
v_call: TRBV2; j_call: TRBJ2-7; cdr3_aa: CASSPGTSSYEQYF
v_call: TRBV27; j_call: TRBJ2-2; cdr3_aa: CASAEDITLGELFF
v_call: TRBV27; j_call: TRBJ2-1; cdr3_aa: CASSLVGGGGEQFF
v_call: TRBV12-3/TRBV12-4; j_call: TRBJ2-7; cdr3_aa: CASSPPNNYEQYF
v_call: TRBV15; j_call: TRBJ2-7; cdr3_aa: CATSNGRSSSYEQYF
v_call: TRBV29-1; j_call: TRBJ2-1; cdr3_aa: CSVEIGGDFSYNEQFF
v_call: TRBV7-3; j_call: TRBJ2-1; cdr3_aa: CASSLRSGSYNEQFF
v_call: TRBV9; j_call: TRBJ2-7; cdr3_aa: CASTPGPSGEQYF
v_call: TRBV20-1; j_call: TRBJ2-1; cdr3_aa: CSATRDPTYNEQFF
v_call: TRBV9; j_call: TRBJ2-2; cdr3_aa: CASSVVRAGELFF
v_call: TRBV19; j_call: TRBJ2-4; cdr3_aa: CASSTLLQGIQYF
v_call: TRBV6-2/TRBV6-3; j_call: TRBJ2-5; cdr3_aa: CASSPVTFQETQYF
v_call: TRBV20-1; j_call: TRBJ1-1; cdr3_aa: CSARDRLNTEAFF
v_call: TRBV21-1; j_call: TRBJ2-1; cdr3_aa: CASRWTGPKVYNEQFF
v_call: TRBV13; j_call: TRBJ2-7; cdr3_aa: CASSQRQLVDEQYF
v_call: TRBV30; j_call: TRBJ2-1; cdr3_aa: CAWSAGGTLDEQFF
v_call: TRBV29-1; j_call: TRBJ2-7; cdr3_aa: CSVFLPTSRHYEQYF
v_call: TRBV13; j_call: TRBJ1-1; cdr3_aa: CASSLSQMNTEAFF
v_call: TRBV29-1; j_call: TRBJ2-5; cdr3_aa: CSARDRISETQYF
v_call: TRBV3-1; j_call: TRBJ2-1; cdr3_aa: CASSQVPGLAYYNEQFF
v_call: TRBV9; j_call: TRBJ2-7; cdr3_aa: CASSERLAGDEQYF
v_call: TRBV9; j_call: TRBJ2-3; cdr3_aa: CASSGIQGMTTDTQYF
v_call: TRBV9; j_call: TRBJ1-1; cdr3_aa: CASSPTGNTEAFF
v_call: TRBV28; j_call: TRBJ2-6; cdr3_aa: CASSHRGGGANVLTF
v_call: TRBV20-1; j_call: TRBJ1-2; cdr3_aa: CSAIAGGGYTF
v_call: TRBV7-9; j_call: TRBJ2-7; cdr3_aa: CASSSLDGHYEQYF
v_call: TRBV27; j_call: TRBJ1-1; cdr3_aa: CASSFRTENTEAFF
v_call: TRBV23-1; j_call: TRBJ2-1; cdr3_aa: CASSCGTVSYNEQFF
v_call: TRBV27; j_call: TRBJ1-1; cdr3_aa: CASSLGQKKEAFF
v_call: TRBV27; j_call: TRBJ2-7; cdr3_aa: CASSLTGTVAYEQYF
v_call: TRBV9; j_call: TRBJ2-1; cdr3_aa: CASSPLTSADEQFF
v_call: TRBV28; j_call: TRBJ1-1; cdr3_aa: CASSLDGQNTEAFF
v_call: TRBV27; j_call: TRBJ2-2; cdr3_aa: CASSFENTGELFF